This T cell receptor (beta chain) was retrieved from a study of shared clonotypes between healthy human individuals (dated by TCRdb to the early 2020s). Study-level background: The cohort comprised a couple of women and a few men aged 18 to 49 years. For each donor, CD4 naive and CD4 memory were each run on three plates, CD8 naive on two plates, and CD8 memory on one plate. The study deeply sequenced blood TCR repertoires of about 5 healthy adults to estimate repertoire size and the extent of clonotype sharing between individuals. To increase sequencing depth and limit assay-specific biases, different laboratories used diverse techniques to prepare libraries and sequence TCR repertoires. Leukapheresis yielded between about 0.9 and 9 billion PBMCs per donor.

Donors were healthy HIV-negative adults with no recently reported acute infections or vaccinations. Every donor was a Caucasian adult residing in Nashville, Tennessee, USA. CD4+ T cells were enriched through magnetic negative selection, after which naive cells were positively selected on CD45RA and the remaining negative fraction served as the memory subset. Blood was obtained by leukapheresis, after which PBMCs were separated by Ficoll-Histopaque density gradient centrifugation and cryopreserved in liquid nitrogen vapor phase. Analytical flow cytometry was used to check the purity and quantity of each magnetically sorted T cell population. Each sorted fraction had its genomic DNA isolated and then quantified by UV absorbance on a Nanodrop 2000c. Overall results and qualifications from the work: When four donors were compared, the shared fraction of clonotypes was about 5% for naive CD4, roughly 3.4% for naive CD8, roughly 2.3% for memory CD4, and 0.4% for memory CD8. Pairwise subsampling led to the expectation that sequencing depth would affect the degree of clonotype sharing among donors. Compared with non-shared clonotypes, clonotypes shared by all four sorted-subset donors had higher generation probabilities. Naive subsets generally had larger estimated clonotype richness than memory subsets. Even with the large sequencing depth, rarefaction of the sorted-subset datasets indicated that sequencing was incomplete. The genetic and exposure-history diversity represented was limited by the small number of donors. Sampling was restricted to blood, and TCR repertoires in tissue are likely to differ from TCR repertoires in blood.

V loses 6 bases of germline sequence and J loses 0 bases, and the interval between the two ends is 12 bases. Per the germline V gene, SNHLY is the CDR1 and FYNNEI is the CDR2. The CDR3 sequence holds 14 residues, the cysteine and phenylalanine included. Kept here is only the CDR3 DNA, which spans 42 bases and is read in frame from base 1. Comment on this clone: This receptor's antigen is unknown. No base qualities exist here, and no much larger clone lies one base off it.

Using the deep immunoSEQ assay, TCR CDR3 regions were amplified from genomic DNA by multiplex PCR. Extracted genomic DNA from each cell subset was distributed evenly across all wells of several immunoSEQ 96-well plates, and each plate was treated as a replicate. For sorted subsets, around 200 ng genomic DNA, equal to approximately 30,000 T cell genomes, was loaded into each replicate PCR. The purified libraries were quantified using a Qubit 3.0 fluorometer, sized with a Bioanalyzer 2100, and then quantified again using the KAPA Library Quantification kit. A separate single-read 150-cycle Illumina NextSeq 550 flow cell was used to sequence each immunoSEQ 96-well plate. The paper's processing steps were these. Because the immunoSEQ output held only junctional sequences and lacked quality scores, the filtering could not match the filtering applied to full-length reads. To assign V/J genes and CDR3, sequences were annotated against IMGT germline references using PyIR, a Python wrapper for IgBLAST v1.9. Any read was removed if the V/J assignment was weak (E-value above 1e-6), the CDR3 was missing, or the read contained stop codons, out-of-frame junctions, or ambiguous translated residues. V3J clonotypes were defined as sequences sharing an identical inferred V gene, J gene, and CDR3 amino acid sequence. To compute the percentage overlap between repertoires, the number of shared unique clonotypes was divided by the size of the smaller repertoire. Three approaches were used to assess repertoire richness: RTK rarefaction, the Chao1 estimator, and Recon v2.1 estimates of unobserved clonotypes. OLGA was used to compute generation probabilities for all TCRbeta clonotypes that the gDNA method yielded from several donors. Not all clones reach the TCRdb copy of this immuneACCESS table, which keeps in-frame sequences only. Checked studies attribute under half of the gap to unresolved V genes and leave the rest unexplained. That table gives V, J and clone size, and the DNA gave D and trimming. The sample yields about a million clones; approximately 75% were counted once. Approximately 0.95% of the sample lies in the top ten.

The sequence is built from TRBV2 and TRBJ2-7, with no confidently assigned D gene. The clonotype comes from a man between 18 and 35 years old in good health. Some clones in this sample may be carry-over from other donors' samples. Sample: memory CD4+ T cells from PBMCs. The label giving this sample's cell subset or site can be read as: CD45RA-negative fraction. The nucleotide sequence reads TGTGCCAGCAGCCACCCCCTGAGCTCCTACGAGCAGTACTTC. Translated, it reads CASSHPLSSYEQYF. With the rest looked up from the reference TRBV2 and TRBJ2-7 genes rather than sequenced, the full variable domain is EPEVTQTPSHQVTQMGQEVILRCVPISNHLYFYWYRQILGQKVEFLVSFYNNEISEKSEIFDDQFSVERPDGSNFTLKIRSTKLEDSAMYFCASSHPLSSYEQYFGPGTRLTVT.